This TCR beta chain was obtained from a study of blood T cell repertoires in COVID-19. Germline CDR1 LGHNA, CDR2 YSLEER. V was shortened by 0 bases and J by 6 bases, with 20 bases between the two germline ends. The CDR3 extends over 17 amino acids. In the original processing: The authors estimated nucleated cell counts from reference gene primer amplification. The table came from immunoSEQ multiplex PCR; TCRdb's copy has only in-frame clones and leaves some out. V and J calls and clone size are as listed in that table; D and trimming were resolved from the DNA. Among about 56,000 clones listed, about 91% were seen once.

The rearrangement joins TRBV4-3 to TRBJ1-2; D perhaps matches TRBD1 (5 bases). The sequenced sample consisted of peripheral blood. The sequence came from a woman aged 55-69 years with COVID-19, enrolled during active disease. CDR3 in amino acids: CASSQERAWTRPHGYTF. DNA for the CDR3: TGCGCCAGCAGCCAAGAAAGGGCGTGGACAAGGCCTCATGGCTACACCTTC.